This note documents a single T cell receptor beta chain sequence. This clone was counted at least ten times. What this receptor recognizes is not known. No base qualities exist here, and no much larger clone lies one base off it. TCRbeta CDR3 regions were amplified from genomic DNA by means of the immunoSEQ Assay, a bias-controlled multiplex PCR. The original pipeline was this. Within the assay, amplification of reference gene primers was used to estimate how many nucleated cells each sample contained. To quantify the absolute abundance of each unique TCRbeta CDR3 rearrangement, sequence reads were collapsed and filtered. For each sample, productive Simpson clonality was calculated by taking the square root of Simpson's diversity index across productive rearrangements. Not all clones reach the TCRdb copy of this immuneACCESS table, which keeps in-frame sequences only. Checked studies attribute under half of the gap to unresolved V genes and leave the rest unexplained. The DNA was the basis for D and trimming; V, J and clone size are from that table. Across this sample there are about 220,000 clones, with 70% to 90% seen only once. The leading ten clones occupy 2.9% of the sample.

Samples from volunteer blood donors who had recovered from COVID-19 were contributed by a second Seattle source. The collaborating institutions used their own protocols to collect whole blood in K2EDTA tubes. For TCRbeta analysis, collaborators shipped samples as frozen whole blood, isolated PBMCs, or DNA extracted from either of those sample types. The CDR1 and CDR2 encoded by the germline V gene (reference sequence) are PRHDT and FYEKMQ. Spanning cysteine to phenylalanine, the CDR3 consists of 13 amino acids. The entry retains the CDR3 DNA only, 39 bases that are in frame from base 1. V is reduced by 5 bases and J by 6 bases, leaving a spacing of 14 bases between them. These data are taken from a study of blood T cell repertoires in COVID-19 (dated by TCRdb to about 2020). Concerning the study at large: The collaborator samples originated in the United States, Italy and Spain and spanned the acute and convalescent phases of COVID-19. The material from the prospective study consisted of cDNA or gDNA derived from T cells, B-cell-depleted T cells, or PBMCs. The dataset comprised deeply sampled blood TCRbeta repertoires from subjects exposed to, actively infected with, or recovered from COVID-19. A freely available public database, intended as a resource for researchers studying the immune response to SARS-CoV-2, is where the repertoires were released. Samples were obtained from the ongoing ImmuneRACE study (first 160 participants) and from 1,254 subjects provided by 6 global collaborators. Sample metadata almost always included a de-identified subject ID, COVID-19 status, age in years and sex. Where available, HLA class I and class II types were taken from metadata supplied by the sample provider and were not determined by assay-based typing.

General study outcomes and caveats: The amount of clinical and demographic metadata varied by source and participant and was provided uncurated.

The sequenced material came from peripheral blood. The TCR was taken from a man aged 45-60 years who had recovered from COVID-19. The rearranged chain carries TRBV13 and TRBJ2-7, and possibly TRBD2, on 6 matching bases. The CDR3 protein: CASSRTTRGEQYF. Here is the DNA: TGTGCCAGCAGCCGGACTACTAGGGGCGAGCAGTACTTC.